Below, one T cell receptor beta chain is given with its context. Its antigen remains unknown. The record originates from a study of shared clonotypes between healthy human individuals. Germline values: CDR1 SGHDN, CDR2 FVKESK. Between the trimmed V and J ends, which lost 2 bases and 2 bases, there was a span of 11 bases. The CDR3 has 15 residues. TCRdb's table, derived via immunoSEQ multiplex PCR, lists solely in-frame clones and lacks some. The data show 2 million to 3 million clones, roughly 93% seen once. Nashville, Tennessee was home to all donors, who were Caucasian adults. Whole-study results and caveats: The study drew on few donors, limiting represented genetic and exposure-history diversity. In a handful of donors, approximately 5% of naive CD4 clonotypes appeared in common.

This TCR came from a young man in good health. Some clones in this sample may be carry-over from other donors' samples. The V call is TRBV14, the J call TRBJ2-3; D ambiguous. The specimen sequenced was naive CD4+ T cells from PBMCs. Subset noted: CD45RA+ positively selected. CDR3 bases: TGTGCCAGCAGCCAATATCTCTCCCCCACAGATACGCAGTATTTT. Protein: CASSQYLSPTDTQYF. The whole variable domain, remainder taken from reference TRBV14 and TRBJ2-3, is EAGVTQFPSHSVIEKGQTVTLRCDPISGHDNLYWYRRVMGKEIKFLLHFVKESKQDESGMPNNRFLAERTGGTYSTLKVQPAELEDSGVYFCASSQYLSPTDTQYFGPGTRLTVL.